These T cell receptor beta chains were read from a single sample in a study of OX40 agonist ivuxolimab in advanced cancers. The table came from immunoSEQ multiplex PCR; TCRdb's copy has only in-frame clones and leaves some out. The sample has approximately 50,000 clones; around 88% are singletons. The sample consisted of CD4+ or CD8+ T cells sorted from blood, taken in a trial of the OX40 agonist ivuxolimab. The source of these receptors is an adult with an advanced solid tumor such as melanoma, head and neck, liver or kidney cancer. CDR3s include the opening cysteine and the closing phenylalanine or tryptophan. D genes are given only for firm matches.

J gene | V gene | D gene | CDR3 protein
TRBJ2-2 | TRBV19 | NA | CASSIEPTGELFF
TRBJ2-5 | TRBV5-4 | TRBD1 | CASSLPTGGIETQYF
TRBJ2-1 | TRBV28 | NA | CASSLLDWGSYNEQFF
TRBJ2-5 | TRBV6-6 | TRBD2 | CASSRLAGPTGETQYF
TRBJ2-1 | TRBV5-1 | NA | CASSYGGGVGQTNEQFF
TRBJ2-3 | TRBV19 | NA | CASSTQGSYSDTQYF
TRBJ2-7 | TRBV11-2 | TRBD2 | CASSSSGSYEQYF
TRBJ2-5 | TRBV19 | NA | CASSIQPSKETQYF
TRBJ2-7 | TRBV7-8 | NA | CASRRGGSYEQYF
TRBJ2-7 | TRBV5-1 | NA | CASSTTDYEQYF
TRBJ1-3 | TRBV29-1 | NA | CSVILAGNTIYF
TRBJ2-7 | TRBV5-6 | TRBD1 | CASSPQGAIYEQYF